The rows below give T cell receptor beta chains drawn from one sample of a study of human T cells and chemical hapten exposure. TCRdb fed the RACE reads into MiXCR, producing one record per CDR3 protein. Here the sample spans more than 250,000 distinct CDR3 sequences, approximately 8.4% being singletons. The source material was whole blood, sampled in connection with sensitization to the hapten diphenylcyclopropenone (DPC). These receptors came from a woman between 40 and 50 years old with alopecia areata. Some clones in this sample may be carry-over from other donors' samples. Each CDR3 is given with its conserved first and last residue. D genes are given only for firm matches. The size entry is marked missing in some rows and otherwise reads once, few, many or a size class.

clone size	V gene	D gene	J gene	CDR3 DNA	CDR3 protein
few	TRBV7-6	.	TRBJ1-1	TGTGCCAGCAGCTTAGCAGTCATGAACACTGAAGCTTTCTTT	CASSLAVMNTEAFF
.	TRBV4-3	.	TRBJ1-5	TGCGCCAGCAGCCAAGATTTTGGCGGGCGGGCGTTTCAGCCCCAGCATTTT	CASSQDFGGRAFQPQHF
many	TRBV6-5	.	TRBJ2-1	TGTGCCAGCAGTTTTACCGGGACGTTAATCTACAATGAGCAGTTCTTC	CASSFTGTLIYNEQFF
.	TRBV7-9	.	TRBJ1-2	TGTGCCAGCAGCCGAACGGACCCCCACGGGGGGGGCTACACCTTC	CASSRTDPHGGGYTF
few	TRBV27	TRBD1	TRBJ1-1	TGTGCCAGCAGAAGGGACAGAACATTGAACACTGAAGCTTTCTTT	CASRRDRTLNTEAFF
.	TRBV4-1	.	TRBJ2-3	TGCGCCAGCAGCCAAGAACCCCGGTCCGATACGCAGTATTTT	CASSQEPRSDTQYF
.	TRBV6-2/TRBV6-3	.	TRBJ2-1	TGTGCCAGCAGCCCCTGGACTCCAAGCTCCTACAATGAGCAGTTCTTC	CASSPWTPSSYNEQFF
.	TRBV5-1	.	TRBJ2-1	TGCGCCAGCAGCTTGGCCCTTAGCGGTGGCAATGAGCAGTTCTTC	CASSLALSGGNEQFF
few	TRBV20-1	.	TRBJ2-7	TGCAGTGCTAGAGAACAGTCACGTATCCACGAGCAGTACTTC	CSAREQSRIHEQYF
.	TRBV4-3	TRBD2	TRBJ2-2	TGCGCCAGCAGCTGGCGGGAGGCCCACACCGGGGAGCTGTTTTTT	CASSWREAHTGELFF
few	TRBV27	.	TRBJ1-3	TGTGCCAGCAGTTCACAGGGAAAGACTGGAAACACCATATATTTT	CASSSQGKTGNTIYF
.	TRBV3-1	.	TRBJ2-7	TGTGCCAGCAGCCAAGTCAAGGACGAGCAGTACTTC	CASSQVKDEQYF
.	TRBV4-3	TRBD2	TRBJ2-2	TGCGCCAGCAGCCAAGAACTAGCGGGATACGACGGGGAGCTGTTTTTT	CASSQELAGYDGELFF
few	TRBV28	TRBD1	TRBJ2-3	TGTGCCATAACGGACAGGAGTTACACAGATACGCAGTATTTT	CAITDRSYTDTQYF
.	TRBV12-3/TRBV12-4	TRBD2	TRBJ2-2	TGTGCCAGCAGTTATAGCGGGAGACCCGCCGGGGAGCTGTATTTT	CASSYSGRPAGELYF
many	TRBV6-5	.	TRBJ1-4	TGTGCCAGCAGTTCGGGAGGGACTAATGAAAAACTGTTTTTT	CASSSGGTNEKLFF
few	TRBV29-1	TRBD2	TRBJ2-1	TGCAGCGCGCGGGGGGTTAGCGGGAGGGCCGGTGAGCAGTTCTTC	CSARGVSGRAGEQFF
few	TRBV28	.	TRBJ2-1	TGTGCCAGCAGTGCCCCGGTTGAGCAGTTCTTC	CASSAPVEQFF
many	TRBV28	.	TRBJ2-4	TGTGCCAGCAGTTTCACAGGCCTAAACATTCAGTACTTC	CASSFTGLNIQYF
few	TRBV27	.	TRBJ1-1	TGTGCCAGCAGTTTATGGAAAGGTCATGAAGCTTTCTTT	CASSLWKGHEAFF
few	TRBV5-1	.	TRBJ2-7	TGCGCCAGCAGCTTGGCCCGGGGGAGCTACGAGCAGTACTTC	CASSLARGSYEQYF
.	TRBV6-6	.	TRBJ1-4	TGTGCCAGCAGTTCAATCTCGAGGGGGGCGGCTAATGAAAAACTGTTTTTT	CASSSISRGAANEKLFF
few	TRBV10-3	TRBD1	TRBJ2-3	TGTGCCATCAGTATACAGGGGGTCTCGGATACGCAGTATTTT	CAISIQGVSDTQYF
many	TRBV3-1	TRBD1	TRBJ1-1	TGTGCCAGCAGCCAAGATAAGGGACAGGGTGTGAACACTGAAGCTTTCTTT	CASSQDKGQGVNTEAFF
few	TRBV9	.	TRBJ2-3	TGTGCCAGCAGCGCCGACCAATCCACAGATACGCAGTATTTT	CASSADQSTDTQYF
few	TRBV12-3/TRBV12-4	.	TRBJ1-1	TGTGCCAGCAGCTATCAGGAGAGGACTGAAGCTTTCTTT	CASSYQERTEAFF
.	TRBV6-5	.	TRBJ2-1	TGTGCCAGCAGTAAAAGCGGATCCTACAATGAGCAGTTCTTC	CASSKSGSYNEQFF
many	TRBV20-1	.	TRBJ2-7	TGCAGTGCTAGAGATCTTCTGAGGGCAACGATTTACGAGCAGTACTTC	CSARDLLRATIYEQYF
few	TRBV14	.	TRBJ2-3	TGTGCCAGCAGTACACAGATTACCGGCTCCGGAGATACGCAGTATTTT	CASSTQITGSGDTQYF
many	TRBV10-3	.	TRBJ2-2	TGTGCCATCCGGTGGGATAACACCGGGGAGCTGTTTTTT	CAIRWDNTGELFF
.	TRBV6-1	.	TRBJ1-5	TGTGCCAGCAGTGAAGGGGGTAGCAATCAGCCCCAGCATTTT	CASSEGGSNQPQHF
.	TRBV6-5	.	TRBJ2-4	TGTGCCAGCAGTTACTCGCAGGGGACGGCCGTGGCCAAAAACATTCAGTACTTC	CASSYSQGTAVAKNIQYF